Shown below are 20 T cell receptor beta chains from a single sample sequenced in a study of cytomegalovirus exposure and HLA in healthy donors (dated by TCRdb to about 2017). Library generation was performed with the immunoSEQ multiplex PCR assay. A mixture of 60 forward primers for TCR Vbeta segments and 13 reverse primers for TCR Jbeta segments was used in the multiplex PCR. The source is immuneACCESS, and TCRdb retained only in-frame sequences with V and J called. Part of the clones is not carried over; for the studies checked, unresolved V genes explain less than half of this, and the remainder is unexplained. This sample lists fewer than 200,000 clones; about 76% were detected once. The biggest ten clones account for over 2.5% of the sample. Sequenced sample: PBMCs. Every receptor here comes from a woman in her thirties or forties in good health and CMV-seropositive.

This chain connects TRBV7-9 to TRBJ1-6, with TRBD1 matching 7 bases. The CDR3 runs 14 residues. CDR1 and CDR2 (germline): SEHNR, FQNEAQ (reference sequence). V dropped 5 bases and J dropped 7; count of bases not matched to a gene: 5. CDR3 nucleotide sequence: TGTGCCAGCAGCCTGGGACAGCACAATTCACCCCTCCACTTT. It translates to CASSLGQHNSPLHF. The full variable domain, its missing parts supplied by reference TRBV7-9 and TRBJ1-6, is DTGVSQNPRHKITKRGQNVTFRCDPISEHNRLYWYRQTLGQGPEFLTYFQNEAQLEKSRLLSDRFSAERPKGSFSTLEIQRTEQGDSAMYLCASSLGQHNSPLHFGNGTRLTVT.

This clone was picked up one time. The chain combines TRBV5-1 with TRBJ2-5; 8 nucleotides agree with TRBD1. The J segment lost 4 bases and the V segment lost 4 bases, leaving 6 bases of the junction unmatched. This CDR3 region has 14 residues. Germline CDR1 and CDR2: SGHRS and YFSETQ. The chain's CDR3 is CASSRGQGRETQYF. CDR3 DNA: TGCGCCAGCAGCCGAGGACAGGGCAGAGAGACCCAGTACTTC.

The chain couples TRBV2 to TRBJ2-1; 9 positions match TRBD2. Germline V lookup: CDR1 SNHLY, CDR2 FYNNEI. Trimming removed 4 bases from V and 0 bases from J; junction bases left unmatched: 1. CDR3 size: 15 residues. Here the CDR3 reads CASSGTSDSYNEQFF. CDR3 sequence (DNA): TGTGCCAGCAGTGGGACTAGCGACTCCTACAATGAGCAGTTCTTC.

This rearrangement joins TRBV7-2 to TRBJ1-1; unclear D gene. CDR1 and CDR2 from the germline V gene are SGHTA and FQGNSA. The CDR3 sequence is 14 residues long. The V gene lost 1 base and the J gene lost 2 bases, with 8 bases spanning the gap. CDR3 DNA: TGTGCCAGCAGCTTAGGAGCCTATAACACTGAAGCTTTCTTT. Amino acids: CASSLGAYNTEAFF.

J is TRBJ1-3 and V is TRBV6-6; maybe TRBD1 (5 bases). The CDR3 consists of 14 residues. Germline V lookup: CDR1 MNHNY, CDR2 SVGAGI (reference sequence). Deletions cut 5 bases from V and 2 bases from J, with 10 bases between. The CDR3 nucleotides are TGTGCCAGCAGTCCCTCGGGGGCTGGAAACACCATATATTTT. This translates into CASSPSGAGNTIYF.

The CDR3 loop reads CASSPDTGKATEAFF. CDR3 bases: TGTGCCAGCAGCCCGGACACAGGGAAAGCCACTGAAGCTTTCTTT. The V gene is TRBV5-6, the J gene TRBJ1-1, with D possibly matching TRBD1 (6 bases). Germline-derived CDR1 and CDR2 are SGHDT and YYEEEE. The CDR3 runs to 15 residues. The V and J ends lost 4 bases and 4 bases respectively, with 17 bases between them.

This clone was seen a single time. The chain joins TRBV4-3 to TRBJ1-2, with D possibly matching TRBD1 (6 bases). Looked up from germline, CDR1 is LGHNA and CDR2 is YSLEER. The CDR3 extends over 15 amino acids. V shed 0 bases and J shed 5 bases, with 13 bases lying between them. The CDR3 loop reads CASSQDVTGRYGYTF. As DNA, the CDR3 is TGCGCCAGCAGCCAAGATGTGACAGGCCGTTATGGCTACACCTTC.

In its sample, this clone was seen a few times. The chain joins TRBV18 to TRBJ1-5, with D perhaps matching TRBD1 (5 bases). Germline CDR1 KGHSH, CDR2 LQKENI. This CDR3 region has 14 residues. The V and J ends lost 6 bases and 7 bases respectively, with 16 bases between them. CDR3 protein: CASSGTGGGQPQHF. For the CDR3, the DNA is TGTGCCAGCTCCGGGACGGGGGGGGGACAGCCCCAGCATTTT.

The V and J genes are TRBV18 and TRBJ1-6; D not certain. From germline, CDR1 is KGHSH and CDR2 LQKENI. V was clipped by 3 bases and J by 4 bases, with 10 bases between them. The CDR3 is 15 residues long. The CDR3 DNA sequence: TGTGCCAGCTCACCCTCCGGGGTTTATAATTCACCCCTCCACTTT. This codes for CASSPSGVYNSPLHF.

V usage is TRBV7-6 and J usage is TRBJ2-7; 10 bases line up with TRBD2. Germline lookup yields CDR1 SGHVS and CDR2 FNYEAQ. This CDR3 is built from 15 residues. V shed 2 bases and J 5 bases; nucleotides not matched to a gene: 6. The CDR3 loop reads CASSLRERGGHEQYF. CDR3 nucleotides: TGTGCCAGCAGCTTAAGGGAGCGGGGGGGCCACGAGCAGTACTTC.

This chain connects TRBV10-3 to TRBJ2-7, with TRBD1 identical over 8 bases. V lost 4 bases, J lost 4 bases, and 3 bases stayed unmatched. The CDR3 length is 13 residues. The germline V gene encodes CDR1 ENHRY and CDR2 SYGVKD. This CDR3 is CAISAGGGYEQYF. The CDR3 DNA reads TGTGCCATCAGTGCAGGGGGCGGTTACGAGCAGTACTTC.

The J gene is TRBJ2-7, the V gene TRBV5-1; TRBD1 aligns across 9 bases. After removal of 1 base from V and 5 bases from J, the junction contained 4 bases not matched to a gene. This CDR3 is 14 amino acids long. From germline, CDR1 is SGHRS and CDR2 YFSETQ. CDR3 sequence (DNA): TGCGCCAGCAGCTTGTACAGGGGGCAGGACGAGCAGTACTTC. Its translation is CASSLYRGQDEQYF.

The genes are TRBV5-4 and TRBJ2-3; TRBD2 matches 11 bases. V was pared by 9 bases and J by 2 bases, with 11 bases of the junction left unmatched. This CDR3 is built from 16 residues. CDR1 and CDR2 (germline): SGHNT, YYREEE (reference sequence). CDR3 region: CATRVGTSGSTDTQYF. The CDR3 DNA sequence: TGTGCCACCCGGGTCGGGACTAGCGGATCCACAGATACGCAGTATTTT.

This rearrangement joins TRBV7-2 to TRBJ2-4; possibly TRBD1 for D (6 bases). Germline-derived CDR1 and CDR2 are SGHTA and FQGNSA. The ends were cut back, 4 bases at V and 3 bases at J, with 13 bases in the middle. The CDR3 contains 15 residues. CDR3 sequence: CASSYQGTDKNIQYF. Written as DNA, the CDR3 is TGTGCCAGCAGCTATCAGGGGACGGACAAAAACATTCAGTACTTC.

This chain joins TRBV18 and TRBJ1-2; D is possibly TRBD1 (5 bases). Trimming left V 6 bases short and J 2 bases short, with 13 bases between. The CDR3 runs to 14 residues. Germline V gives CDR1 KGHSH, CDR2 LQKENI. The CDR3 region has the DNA TGTGCCAGCTCCCCCGGGGGACCCAACTATGGCTACACCTTC. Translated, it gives CASSPGGPNYGYTF.

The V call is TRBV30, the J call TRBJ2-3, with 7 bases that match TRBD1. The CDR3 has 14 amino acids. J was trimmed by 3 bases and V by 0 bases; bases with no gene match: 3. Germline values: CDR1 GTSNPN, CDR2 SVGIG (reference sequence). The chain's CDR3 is CAWSVNRGTDTQYF. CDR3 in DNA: TGTGCCTGGAGTGTAAACAGGGGTACAGATACGCAGTATTTT.

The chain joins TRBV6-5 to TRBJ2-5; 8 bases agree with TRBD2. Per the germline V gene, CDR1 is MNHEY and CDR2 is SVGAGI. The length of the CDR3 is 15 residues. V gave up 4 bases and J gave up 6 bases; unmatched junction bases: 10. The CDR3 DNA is TGTGCCAGCAGTTCAGGACTAGCTCCCCGGCAGACCCAGTACTTC. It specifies CASSSGLAPRQTQYF.

The CDR3 loop reads CASSRDQGTEAFF. In DNA, the CDR3 is TGTGCCAGCAGCCGGGACCAGGGGACTGAAGCTTTCTTT. V usage is TRBV7-2 and J usage is TRBJ1-1; D might be TRBD1 (6 bases). Germline V gene lookup returns CDR1 SGHTA and CDR2 FQGNSA. This CDR3 region has 13 residues. Trimming left V 5 bases short and J 5 bases short, with 12 bases between.

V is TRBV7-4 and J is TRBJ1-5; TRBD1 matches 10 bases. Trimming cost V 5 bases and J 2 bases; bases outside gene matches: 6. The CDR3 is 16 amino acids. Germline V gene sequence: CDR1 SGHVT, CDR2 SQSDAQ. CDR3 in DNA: TGTGCCAGCAGCCTGGGACAGGGGAAGTGCAATCAGCCCCAGCATTTT. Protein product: CASSLGQGKCNQPQHF.

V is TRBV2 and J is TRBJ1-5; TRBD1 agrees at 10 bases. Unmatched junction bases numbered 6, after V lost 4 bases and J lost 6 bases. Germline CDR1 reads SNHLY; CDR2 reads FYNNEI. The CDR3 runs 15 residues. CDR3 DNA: TGTGCCAGCAGTGCCGGGACAGGGGACGGTCAGCCCCAGCATTTT. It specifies CASSAGTGDGQPQHF.